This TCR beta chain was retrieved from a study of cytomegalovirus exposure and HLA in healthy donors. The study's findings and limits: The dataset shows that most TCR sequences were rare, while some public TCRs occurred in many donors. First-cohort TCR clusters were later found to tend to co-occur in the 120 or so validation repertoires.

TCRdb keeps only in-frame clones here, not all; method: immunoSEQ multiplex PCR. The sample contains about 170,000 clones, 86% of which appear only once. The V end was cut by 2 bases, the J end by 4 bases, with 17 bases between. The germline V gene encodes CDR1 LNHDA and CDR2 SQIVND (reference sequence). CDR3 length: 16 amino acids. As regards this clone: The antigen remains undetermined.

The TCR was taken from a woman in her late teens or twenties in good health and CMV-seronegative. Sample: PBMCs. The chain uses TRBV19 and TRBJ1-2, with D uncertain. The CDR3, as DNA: TGTGCCAGTAGTATATATCGCCGATACTACGGCTATGGCTACACCTTC. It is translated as CASSIYRRYYGYGYTF.